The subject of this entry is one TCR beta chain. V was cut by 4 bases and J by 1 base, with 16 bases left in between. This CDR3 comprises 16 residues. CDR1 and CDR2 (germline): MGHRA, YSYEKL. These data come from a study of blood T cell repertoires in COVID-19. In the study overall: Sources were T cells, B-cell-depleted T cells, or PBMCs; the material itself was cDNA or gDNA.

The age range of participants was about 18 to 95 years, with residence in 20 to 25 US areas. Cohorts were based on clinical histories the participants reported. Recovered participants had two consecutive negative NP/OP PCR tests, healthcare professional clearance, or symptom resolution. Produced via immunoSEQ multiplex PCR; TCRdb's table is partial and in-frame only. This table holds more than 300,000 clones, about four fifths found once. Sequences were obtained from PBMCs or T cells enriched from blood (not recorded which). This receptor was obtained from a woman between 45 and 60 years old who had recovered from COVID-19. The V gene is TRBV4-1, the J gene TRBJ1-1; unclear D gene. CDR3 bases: TGCGCCAGCAGCCCCCGAGAGAAGAAAAAGAACACTGAAGCTTTCTTT. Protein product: CASSPREKKKNTEAFF.